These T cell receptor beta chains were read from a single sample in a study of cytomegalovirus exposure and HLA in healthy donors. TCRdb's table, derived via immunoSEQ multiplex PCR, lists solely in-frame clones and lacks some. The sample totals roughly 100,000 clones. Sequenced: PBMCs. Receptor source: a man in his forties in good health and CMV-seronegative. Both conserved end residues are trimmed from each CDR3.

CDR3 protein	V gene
ASSTTGLGPQH	TRBV2
ASRGDRARYNEQF	TRBV2
AWGRVQVGGHNEQF	TRBV7-9
AWSVGGNTGELF	TRBV30
ASSQTGTGTSGRGRDTQY	TRBV14
ASSPRTPVGAANTGELF	TRBV18
ASSVGTYYEQY	TRBV7-9
AWRGTSVRELF	TRBV30
SAGTGNYGYT	TRBV29-1
ASSLDRSQETQY	TRBV5-1
ASSIQGQITGELF	TRBV19
ASSLGTGSSYNEQF	TRBV28
AGSQLQGGGYT	TRBV18